This TCR beta chain was captured in a study of memory CD4+ T cells and cytomegalovirus serostatus. On the study more broadly: This sample comes from healthy Belgian adults, eight or nine CMV seropositive, approximately 24 seronegative.

This CDR3 is 17 amino acids long. Germline assignment: CDR1 SGHRS and CDR2 YFSETQ. V lost 4 bases and J lost 5, with 22 bases in between. As for this clone: Its cognate antigen is unknown.

Study-level results: Of about 150 reported CMV TCRbeta sequences, 60 to 85 were found in memory CD4+ repertoires.

Assay: immunoSEQ multiplex PCR; the TCRdb copy retains only in-frame clones and omits some. The sample has over 65,000 clones; more than 70% are singletons. The sort gate was single viable CD3+CD4+CD8-CD45RO+ cells for memory CD4+ T cells. Donors' CMV status reflects serum IgG against pp150, pp28, p38, p52. This clonotype was obtained from an adult in good health and CMV-seronegative. This sequence joins TRBV5-1 and TRBJ2-1; D could derive from TRBD1 or TRBD2 (7 bases each). Sequencing was done on a sample of memory CD4+ T cells from blood. CDR3 residues: CASSILPGGQINNEQFF. The CDR3 coding sequence is TGCGCCAGCAGCATACTTCCGGGGGGACAGATTAACAATGAGCAGTTCTTC.